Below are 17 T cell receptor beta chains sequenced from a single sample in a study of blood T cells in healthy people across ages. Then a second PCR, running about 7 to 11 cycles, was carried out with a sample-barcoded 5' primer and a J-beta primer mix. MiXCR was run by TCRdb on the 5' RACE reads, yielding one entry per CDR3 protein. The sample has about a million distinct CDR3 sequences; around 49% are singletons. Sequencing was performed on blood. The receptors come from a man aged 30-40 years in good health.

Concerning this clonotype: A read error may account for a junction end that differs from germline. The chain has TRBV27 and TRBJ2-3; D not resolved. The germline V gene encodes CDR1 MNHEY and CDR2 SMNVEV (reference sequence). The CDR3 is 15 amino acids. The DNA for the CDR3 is TGTGCCAGCAGTTTGGCGCAGAGAGCCACAGATACGCGGTATTTT. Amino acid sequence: CASSLAQRATDTRYF.

CDR3 residues: CASSYDRIGATEAFF. CDR3 DNA sequence: TGTGCCAGCAGTTACGACCGGATCGGGGCCACTGAAGCTTTCTTT. V and J are TRBV6-5 and TRBJ1-1, with D perhaps matching TRBD1 (5 bases). The germline gives CDR1 MNHEY, CDR2 SVGAGI. The CDR3 loop spans 15 amino acids. Trimming took 2 bases from V and 4 from J, leaving 14 bases between them.

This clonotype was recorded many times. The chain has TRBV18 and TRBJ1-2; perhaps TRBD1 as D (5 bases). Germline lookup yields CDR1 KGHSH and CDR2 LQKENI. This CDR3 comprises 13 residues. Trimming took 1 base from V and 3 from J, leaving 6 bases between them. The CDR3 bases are TGTGCCAGCTCACCACTGGGGGACTATGGCTACACCTTC. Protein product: CASSPLGDYGYTF.

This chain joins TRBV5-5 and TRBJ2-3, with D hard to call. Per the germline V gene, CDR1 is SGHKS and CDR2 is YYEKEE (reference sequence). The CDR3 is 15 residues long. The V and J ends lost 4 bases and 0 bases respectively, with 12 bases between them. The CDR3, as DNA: TGTGCCAGCAGCCCCCGCGCAAAGAGCACAGATACGCAGTATTTT. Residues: CASSPRAKSTDTQYF.

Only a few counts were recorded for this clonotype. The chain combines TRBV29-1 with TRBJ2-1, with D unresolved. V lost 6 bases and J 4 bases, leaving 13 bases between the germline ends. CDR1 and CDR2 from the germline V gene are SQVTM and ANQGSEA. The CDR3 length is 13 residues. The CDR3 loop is CSVMPGKYNEQFF. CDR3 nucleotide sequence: TGCAGCGTGATGCCTGGTAAATACAATGAGCAGTTCTTC.

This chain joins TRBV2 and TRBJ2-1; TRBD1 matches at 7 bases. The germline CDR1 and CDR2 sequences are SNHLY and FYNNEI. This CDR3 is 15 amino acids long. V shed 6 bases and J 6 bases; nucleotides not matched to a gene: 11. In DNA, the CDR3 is TGTGCCAGCAGACGCCGGGACAGAGAGGGCAATGAGCAGTTCTTC. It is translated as CASRRRDREGNEQFF.

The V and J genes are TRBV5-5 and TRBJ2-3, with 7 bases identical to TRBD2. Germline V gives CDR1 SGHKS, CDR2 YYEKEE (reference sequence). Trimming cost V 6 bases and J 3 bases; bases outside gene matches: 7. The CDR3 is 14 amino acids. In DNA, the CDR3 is TGTGCCAGCACCCGGGGAGGGTTGACAGATACGCAGTATTTT. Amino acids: CASTRGGLTDTQYF. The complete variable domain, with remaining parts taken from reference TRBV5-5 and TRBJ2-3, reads DAGVTQSPTHLIKTRGQQVTLRCSPISGHKSVSWYQQVLGQGPQFIFQYYEKEERGRGNFPDRFSARQFPNYSSELNVNALLLGDSALYLCASTRGGLTDTQYFGPGTRLTVL.

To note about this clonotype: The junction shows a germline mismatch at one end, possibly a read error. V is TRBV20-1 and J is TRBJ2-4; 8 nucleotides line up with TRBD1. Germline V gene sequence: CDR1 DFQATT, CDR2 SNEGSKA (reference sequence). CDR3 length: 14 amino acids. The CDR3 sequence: CSASLGQAKNIRYF. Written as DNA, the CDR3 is TGCAGTGCTAGCCTGGGACAGGCAAAAAACATTCGGTACTTC.

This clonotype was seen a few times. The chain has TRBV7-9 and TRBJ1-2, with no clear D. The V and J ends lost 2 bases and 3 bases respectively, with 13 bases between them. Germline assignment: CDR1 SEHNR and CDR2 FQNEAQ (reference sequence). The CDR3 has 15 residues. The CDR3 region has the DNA TGTGCCAGCAGCTTAAAAGGCCAGGCATACTATGGCTACACCTTC. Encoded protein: CASSLKGQAYYGYTF.

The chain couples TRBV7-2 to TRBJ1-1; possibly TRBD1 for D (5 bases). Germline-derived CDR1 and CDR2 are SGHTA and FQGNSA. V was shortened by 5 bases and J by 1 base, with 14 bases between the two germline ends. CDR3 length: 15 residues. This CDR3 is CASSPEGRGNTEAFF. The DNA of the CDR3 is TGTGCCAGCAGCCCAGAGGGACGGGGGAACACTGAAGCTTTCTTT. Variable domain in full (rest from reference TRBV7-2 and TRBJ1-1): GAGVSQSPSNKVTEKGKDVELRCDPISGHTALYWYRQSLGQGLEFLIYFQGNSAPDKSGLPSDRFSAERTGGSVSTLTIQRTQQEDSAVYLCASSPEGRGNTEAFFGQGTRLTVV.

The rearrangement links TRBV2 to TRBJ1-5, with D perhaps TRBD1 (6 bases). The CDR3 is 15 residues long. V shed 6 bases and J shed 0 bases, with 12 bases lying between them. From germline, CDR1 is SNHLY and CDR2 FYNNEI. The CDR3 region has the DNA TGTGCCAGCAGGGCGGACAGAAATAGCAATCAGCCCCAGCATTTT. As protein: CASRADRNSNQPQHF.

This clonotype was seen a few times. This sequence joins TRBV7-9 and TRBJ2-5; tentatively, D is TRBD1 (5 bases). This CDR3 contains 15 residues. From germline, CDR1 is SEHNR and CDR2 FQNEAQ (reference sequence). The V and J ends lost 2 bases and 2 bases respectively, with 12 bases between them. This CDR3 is CASSLLDISQETQYF. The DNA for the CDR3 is TGTGCCAGCAGCTTACTGGACATATCTCAAGAGACCCAGTACTTC.

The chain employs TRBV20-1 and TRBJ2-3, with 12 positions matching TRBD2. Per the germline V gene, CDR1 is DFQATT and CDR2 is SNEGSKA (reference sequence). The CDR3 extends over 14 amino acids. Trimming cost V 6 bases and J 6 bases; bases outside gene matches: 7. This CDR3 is CSASSGGGRDTQYF. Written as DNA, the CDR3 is TGCAGTGCCTCTAGCGGGGGGGGCAGGGATACGCAGTATTTT.

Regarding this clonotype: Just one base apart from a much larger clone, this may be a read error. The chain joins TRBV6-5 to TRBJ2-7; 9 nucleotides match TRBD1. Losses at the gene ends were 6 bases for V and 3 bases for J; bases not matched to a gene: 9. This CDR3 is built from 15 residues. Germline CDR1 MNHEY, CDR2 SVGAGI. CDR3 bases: TGTGCCAGCAGCCGAGCCGGGACAGGGAACTACGAGCAGTACTTC. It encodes CASSRAGTGNYEQYF.

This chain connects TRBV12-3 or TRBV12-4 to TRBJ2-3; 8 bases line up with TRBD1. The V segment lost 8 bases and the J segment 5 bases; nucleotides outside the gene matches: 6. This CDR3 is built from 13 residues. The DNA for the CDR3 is TGTGCCAGCGGGCAGGGGGCGGGAGATACGCAGTATTTT. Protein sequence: CASGQGAGDTQYF.

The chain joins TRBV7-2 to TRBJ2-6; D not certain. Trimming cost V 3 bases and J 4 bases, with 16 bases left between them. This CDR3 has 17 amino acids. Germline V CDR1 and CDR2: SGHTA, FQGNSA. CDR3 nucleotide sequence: TGTGCCAGCAGCTTTAAGAACCCCAGTGGCGGGGCCAACGTCCTGACTTTC. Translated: CASSFKNPSGGANVLTF.

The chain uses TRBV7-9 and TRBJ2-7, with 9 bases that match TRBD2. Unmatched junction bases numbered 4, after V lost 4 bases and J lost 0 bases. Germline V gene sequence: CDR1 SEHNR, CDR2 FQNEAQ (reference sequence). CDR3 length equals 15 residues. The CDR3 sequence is CASSSSGKSSYEQYF. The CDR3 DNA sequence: TGTGCCAGCAGCTCTAGCGGGAAGAGCTCCTACGAGCAGTACTTC.